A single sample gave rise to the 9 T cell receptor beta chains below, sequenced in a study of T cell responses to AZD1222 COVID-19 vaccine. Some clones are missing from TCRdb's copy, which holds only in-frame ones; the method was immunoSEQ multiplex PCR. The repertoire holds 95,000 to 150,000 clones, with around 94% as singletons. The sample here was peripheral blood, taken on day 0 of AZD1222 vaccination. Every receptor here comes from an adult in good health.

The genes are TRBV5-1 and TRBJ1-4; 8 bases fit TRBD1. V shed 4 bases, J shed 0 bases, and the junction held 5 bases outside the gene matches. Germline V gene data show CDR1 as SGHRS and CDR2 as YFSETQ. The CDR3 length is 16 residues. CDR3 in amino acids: CASSQGQETTNEKLFF. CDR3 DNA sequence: TGCGCCAGCAGCCAGGGACAGGAAACAACTAATGAAAAACTGTTTTTT.

The CDR3 nucleotides read TGTGCCACCAGTGACCAGACAGGGCGGAACACCGGGGAGCTGTTTTTT. Amino acids: CATSDQTGRNTGELFF. The chain uses TRBV24-1 and TRBJ2-2; 7 nucleotides align to TRBD1. The ends lost 4 bases at V and 1 base at J; junction bases unmatched: 5. The CDR3 covers 16 residues. Germline V gene sequence: CDR1 KGHDR, CDR2 SFDVKD.

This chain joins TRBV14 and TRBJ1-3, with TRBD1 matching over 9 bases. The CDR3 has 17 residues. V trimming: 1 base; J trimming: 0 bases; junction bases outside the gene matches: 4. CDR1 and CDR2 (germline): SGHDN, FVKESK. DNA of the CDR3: TGTGCCAGCAGCCAAGCTGGGACAGGGAGCTCTGGAAACACCATATATTTT. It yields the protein CASSQAGTGSSGNTIYF. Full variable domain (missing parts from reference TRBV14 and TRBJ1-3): EAGVTQFPSHSVIEKGQTVTLRCDPISGHDNLYWYRRVMGKEIKFLLHFVKESKQDESGMPNNRFLAERTGGTYSTLKVQPAELEDSGVYFCASSQAGTGSSGNTIYFGEGSWLTVV.

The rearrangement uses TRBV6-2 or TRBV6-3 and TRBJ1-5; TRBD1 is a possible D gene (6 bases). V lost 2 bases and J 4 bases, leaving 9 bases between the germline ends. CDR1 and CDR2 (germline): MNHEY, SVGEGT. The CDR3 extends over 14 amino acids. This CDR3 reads CASSYLDRNQPQHF. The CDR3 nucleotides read TGTGCCAGCAGTTACCTGGACAGAAATCAGCCCCAGCATTTT.

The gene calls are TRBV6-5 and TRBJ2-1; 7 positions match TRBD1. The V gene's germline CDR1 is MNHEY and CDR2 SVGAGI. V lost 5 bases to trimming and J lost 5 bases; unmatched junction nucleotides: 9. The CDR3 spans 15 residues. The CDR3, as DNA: TGTGCCAGCAGTCTGTTCCCTACAGGGGACAATGAGCAGTTCTTC. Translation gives CASSLFPTGDNEQFF.

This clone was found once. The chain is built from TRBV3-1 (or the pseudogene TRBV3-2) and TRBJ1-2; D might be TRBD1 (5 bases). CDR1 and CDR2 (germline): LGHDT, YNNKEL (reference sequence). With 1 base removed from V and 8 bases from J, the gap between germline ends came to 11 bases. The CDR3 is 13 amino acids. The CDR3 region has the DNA TGTGCCAGCAGCCAAGGGGGCCCTGGCGGCTACACCTTC. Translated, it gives CASSQGGPGGYTF.

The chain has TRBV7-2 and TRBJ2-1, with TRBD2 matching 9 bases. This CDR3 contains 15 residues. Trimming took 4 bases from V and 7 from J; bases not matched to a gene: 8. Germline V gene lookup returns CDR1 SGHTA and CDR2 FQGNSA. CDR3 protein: CASSSLAGSGNEQFF. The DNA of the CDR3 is TGTGCCAGCAGCTCTCTAGCGGGGTCAGGGAATGAGCAGTTCTTC.

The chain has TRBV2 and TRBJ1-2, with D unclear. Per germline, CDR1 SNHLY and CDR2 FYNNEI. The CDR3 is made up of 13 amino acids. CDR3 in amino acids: CAEKVGGYYGYTF. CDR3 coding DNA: TGTGCTGAGAAGGTCGGCGGATACTATGGCTACACCTTC.

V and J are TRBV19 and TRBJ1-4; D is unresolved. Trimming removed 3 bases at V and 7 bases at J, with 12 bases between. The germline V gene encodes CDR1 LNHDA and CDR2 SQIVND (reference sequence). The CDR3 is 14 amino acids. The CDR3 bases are TGTGCCAGTAGTATCAGAGGGTTTCGTGAAAAACTGTTTTTT. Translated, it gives CASSIRGFREKLFF.